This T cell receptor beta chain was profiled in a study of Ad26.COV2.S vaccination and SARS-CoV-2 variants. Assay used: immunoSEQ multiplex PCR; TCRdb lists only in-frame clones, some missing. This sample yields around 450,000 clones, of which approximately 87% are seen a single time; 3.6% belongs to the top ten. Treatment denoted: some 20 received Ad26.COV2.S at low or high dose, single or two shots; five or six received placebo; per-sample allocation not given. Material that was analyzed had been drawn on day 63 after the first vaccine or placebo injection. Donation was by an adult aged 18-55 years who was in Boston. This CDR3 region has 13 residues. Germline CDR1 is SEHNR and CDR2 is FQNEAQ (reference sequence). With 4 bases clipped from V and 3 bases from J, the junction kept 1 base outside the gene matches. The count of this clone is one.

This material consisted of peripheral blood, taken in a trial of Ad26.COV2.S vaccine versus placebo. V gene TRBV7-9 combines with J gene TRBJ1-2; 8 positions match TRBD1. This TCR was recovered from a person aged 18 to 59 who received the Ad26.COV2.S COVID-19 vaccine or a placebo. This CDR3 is CASSSQGDYGYTF. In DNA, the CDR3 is TGTGCCAGCAGCTCACAGGGGGACTATGGCTACACCTTC.